This TCR beta chain was profiled in a study of T cells in Graves' hyperthyroidism and ophthalmopathy. No ophthalmopathy progression within 18 months constituted stable Graves' hyperthyroidism. These patients, aged 18 to 65, had recently diagnosed hyperthyroidism lasting under 2 months. Orbital computed tomography and thyroid ultrasound, together with serum TRAb and thyroxine and clinical symptoms, were used for diagnoses. General study findings and limits: Stable hyperthyroidism was told apart from ophthalmopathy by a model built on 13 V-J features.

A note on this clonotype: Its antigen is still unknown.

The length of the CDR3 is 15 residues. Germline CDR1 reads MDHEN; CDR2 reads SYDVKM. The V end lost 6 bases, the J end lost 9 bases, and 21 bases lay between the germline ends. RNA transcripts yielded amplified TCR beta CDR3 regions. HTBI primers were the set used in a first-round RT-PCR of the TCR CDR3. TCRdb passed the multiplex PCR reads through MiXCR, listing each CDR3 protein once. The data show some 460,000 distinct CDR3 sequences, with about 15% seen just once and approximately 7.5% held by the top ten. The chain couples TRBV28 to TRBJ1-5; a weak D match, TRBD1 (6 bases). Sequenced sample: blood. This TCR was sampled from a woman between 18 and 29 years old with Graves' hyperthyroidism. The DNA of the CDR3 is TGTGCCAGCAGGCTGGGGGGGGCGCAGATGGGGCCCCAGCATTTT. Translating it yields CASRLGGAQMGPQHF.